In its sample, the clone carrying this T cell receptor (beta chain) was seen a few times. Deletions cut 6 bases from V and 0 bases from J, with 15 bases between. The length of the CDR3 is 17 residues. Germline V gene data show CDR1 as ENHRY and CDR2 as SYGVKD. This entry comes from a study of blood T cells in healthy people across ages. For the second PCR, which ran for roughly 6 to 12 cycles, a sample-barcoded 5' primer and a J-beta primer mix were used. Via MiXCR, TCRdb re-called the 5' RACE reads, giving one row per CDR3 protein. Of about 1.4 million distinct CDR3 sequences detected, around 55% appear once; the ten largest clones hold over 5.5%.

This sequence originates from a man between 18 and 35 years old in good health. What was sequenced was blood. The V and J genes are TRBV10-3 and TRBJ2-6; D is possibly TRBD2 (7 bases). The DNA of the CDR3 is TGTGCCATCAGCCTAGGGGGGGCTACCTCTGGGGCCAACGTCCTGACTTTC. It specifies CAISLGGATSGANVLTF.